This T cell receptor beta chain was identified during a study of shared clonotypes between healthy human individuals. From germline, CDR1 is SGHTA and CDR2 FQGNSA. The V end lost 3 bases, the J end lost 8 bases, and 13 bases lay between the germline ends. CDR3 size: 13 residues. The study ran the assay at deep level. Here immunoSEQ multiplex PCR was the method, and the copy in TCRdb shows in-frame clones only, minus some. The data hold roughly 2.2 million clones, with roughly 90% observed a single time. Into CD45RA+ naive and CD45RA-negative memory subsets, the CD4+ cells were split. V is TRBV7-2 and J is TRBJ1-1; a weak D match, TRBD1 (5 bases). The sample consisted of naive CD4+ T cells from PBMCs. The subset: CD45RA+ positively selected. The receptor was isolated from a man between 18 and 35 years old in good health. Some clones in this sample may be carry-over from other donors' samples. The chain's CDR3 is CASSFSRTPEAFF. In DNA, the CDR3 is TGTGCCAGCAGCTTTTCTCGGACACCCGAAGCTTTCTTT.